This entry features one T cell receptor beta chain sequence. Its target is unknown. The CDR3 runs 15 residues. Germline assignment: CDR1 SGHTA and CDR2 FQGNSA. V shed 2 bases, J shed 3 bases, and the junction held 5 bases outside the gene matches. Each 10 ml fresh peripheral blood draw supplied the PBMCs. The data were taken from a study of T cells in Graves' hyperthyroidism and ophthalmopathy. The study's findings and limits: Ophthalmopathy cases were set apart from stable hyperthyroidism by a 13 V-J model.

Amplification yielded TCR beta CDR3 regions, with RNA transcripts as the source. HTBI primers drove first-round RT-PCR of the TCR CDR3. TCRdb re-derived calls from the multiplex PCR reads in MiXCR, one entry per CDR3 protein. The data show some 250,000 distinct CDR3 sequences, 13% to 15% seen once. This chain uses TRBV7-2 with TRBJ2-7; 9 bases fit TRBD2. The clonotype comes from a woman between 50 and 59 years old with Graves' hyperthyroidism that later progressed to Graves' ophthalmopathy. The sample consisted of blood. In DNA, the CDR3 is TGTGCCAGCAGCTTAATTTTTAGCGGGGGCTACGAGCAGTACTTC. It encodes CASSLIFSGGYEQYF.